The 11 T cell receptor beta chains in this list originate from one sample, sequenced in a study of identical twins (dated by TCRdb to 2015 to 2016). The protocol used for the library was 5' RACE. This sample was sequenced with an Illumina HiSeq 2000. The public reads were quality trimmed at Q25 with fastp and then assembled into clones with MiXCR by TCRdb, keeping productive beta chains. CDR3 protein sequences are deduplicated, and each keeps its most common genes and DNA. The sample contains approximately 690,000 distinct CDR3 sequences, roughly 6.2% of them found a single time. The ten largest clones add up to around 2% of the sample. Sequencing was done on a sample of naive T cells sorted from blood. This sample's cell subset or site label indicates: cells isolated with a human naive T-cell isolation kit. These TCRs come from a man aged 18 to 29 in good health.

At least ten counts were recorded for this clonotype. This chain links TRBV29-1 with TRBJ2-3; 14 bases agree with TRBD2. CDR3 length equals 18 residues. Germline CDR1 and CDR2: SQVTM and ANQGSEA. Trimming removed 6 bases from V and 3 bases from J; junction bases left unmatched: 14. The CDR3 DNA reads TGCAGCGTAAAGGGTCGGGGGACTAGCGGGAGTATAACAGATACGCAGTATTTT. Its protein product is CSVKGRGTSGSITDTQYF.

This clonotype showed up just a few times. The rearrangement links TRBV7-2 to TRBJ1-1; D may be TRBD1 (6 bases). The CDR3 is made up of 13 amino acids. Looked up from germline, CDR1 is SGHTA and CDR2 is FQGNSA. Trimming took 1 base from V and 11 from J, leaving 14 bases between them. Here the CDR3 DNA reads TGTGCCAGCAGCTTAGTAATAGAGGGGGAGGCTTTCTTT. It encodes CASSLVIEGEAFF.

This clonotype was recorded many times. The chain links TRBV10-3 to TRBJ1-1; D is uncertain. V gave up 8 bases and J gave up 4 bases, with 11 bases separating them. The CDR3 covers 12 residues. Germline CDR1 ENHRY, CDR2 SYGVKD. The CDR3 DNA is TGTGCCATCGGGGTAGCGCCCACTGAAGCTTTCTTT. It codes for CAIGVAPTEAFF.

Ten or more counts support this clonotype. The chain links TRBV7-2 to TRBJ2-1; TRBD1 matches 7 bases. The CDR3 totals 15 residues. Germline V lookup: CDR1 SGHTA, CDR2 FQGNSA. V was pared by 0 bases and J by 6 bases, with 5 bases of the junction left unmatched. Here the CDR3 DNA reads TGTGCCAGCAGCTTAGCCGGGACAGCGATCAATGAGCAGTTCTTC. It yields the protein CASSLAGTAINEQFF. Drawing the rest from reference TRBV7-2 and TRBJ2-1, the complete variable domain is GAGVSQSPSNKVTEKGKDVELRCDPISGHTALYWYRQSLGQGLEFLIYFQGNSAPDKSGLPSDRFSAERTGGSVSTLTIQRTQQEDSAVYLCASSLAGTAINEQFFGPGTRLTVL.

This clonotype was picked up many times. CDR3 residues: CASSLGSGSNEQFF. The CDR3 region has the DNA TGCGCCAGCAGCTTAGGGAGCGGGAGCAATGAGCAGTTCTTC. V gene TRBV5-1 combines with J gene TRBJ2-1, with TRBD2 matching over 8 bases. CDR1 and CDR2 from the germline V gene are SGHRS and YFSETQ. The CDR3 sequence is 14 residues long. Trimming at V came to 2 bases and at J to 6 bases, leaving 4 bases not matched to a gene.

This rearrangement joins TRBV7-3 to TRBJ2-1; D gene ambiguous. V lost 1 base and J 5 bases, leaving 18 bases between the germline ends. The CDR3 loop spans 17 amino acids. Germline V gene lookup returns CDR1 SGHTA and CDR2 FQGTGA. The CDR3 region has the DNA TGTGCCAGCAGCTTAATGGTGGTCGGCAGTCCTGACAATGAGCAGTTCTTC. Residues: CASSLMVVGSPDNEQFF. Drawing the rest from reference TRBV7-3 and TRBJ2-1, the complete variable domain is GAGVSQTPSNKVTEKGKYVELRCDPISGHTALYWYRQSLGQGPEFLIYFQGTGAADDSGLPNDRFFAVRPEGSVSTLKIQRTERGDSAVYLCASSLMVVGSPDNEQFFGPGTRLTVL.

The genes are TRBV2 and TRBJ2-7; TRBD2 aligns across 9 bases. V was clipped by 5 bases and J by 3 bases; unmatched bases: 20. Looked up from germline, CDR1 is SNHLY and CDR2 is FYNNEI. The CDR3 has 19 amino acids. The chain's CDR3 is CASSTPGGPGLAKYYEQYV. For the CDR3, the DNA is TGTGCCAGCAGTACACCTGGGGGGCCGGGACTAGCTAAGTACTACGAGCAGTACGTC.

Only a few counts were recorded for this clonotype. This chain joins TRBV5-6 and TRBJ2-5; D call uncertain. The CDR3 spans 14 residues. Trimming left V 4 bases short and J 1 base short, with 11 bases between. CDR1 is SGHDT and CDR2 is YYEEEE in the germline V gene. CDR3 bases: TGTGCCAGCAGCGAAGACGGCTCCCAAGAGACCCAGTACTTC. Translated: CASSEDGSQETQYF.

This clonotype was counted at least ten times. The chain has TRBV27 and TRBJ2-1; 13 nucleotides match TRBD2. After removal of 5 bases from V and 5 bases from J, the junction contained 6 bases not matched to a gene. The V gene's germline CDR1 is MNHEY and CDR2 SMNVEV (reference sequence). The CDR3 consists of 16 residues. The CDR3 DNA sequence: TGTGCCAGCAGTGTCCTACTAGCGGGAGGGAACAATGAGCAGTTCTTC. It translates to CASSVLLAGGNNEQFF.

This clonotype was counted at least ten times. The J gene is TRBJ2-1, the V gene TRBV20-1, with 7 positions matching TRBD2. The CDR3 is 17 amino acids. V shed 4 bases and J 0 bases; nucleotides not matched to a gene: 12. Germline assignment: CDR1 DFQATT and CDR2 SNEGSKA (reference sequence). The CDR3 reads CSATRGRARSSYNEQFF. CDR3 sequence (DNA): TGCAGTGCTACCCGGGGGAGGGCTAGGAGCTCCTACAATGAGCAGTTCTTC.

This clonotype was detected a few times. The genes are TRBV7-9 and TRBJ2-2, with TRBD2 identical over 7 bases. Germline loops: CDR1 SEHNR, CDR2 FQNEAQ (reference sequence). The CDR3 extends over 14 amino acids. V was pared by 5 bases and J by 4 bases, with 4 bases of the junction left unmatched. CDR3 coding DNA: TGTGCCAGCAGCCCGCCGGGGGGCACCGGGGAGCTGTTTTTT. Translating it yields CASSPPGGTGELFF.